Described below is a single TCR beta chain sequence and its context. Its antigen is not identified. This specimen comes from a study of OX40 agonist ivuxolimab in advanced cancers. Overall study context: Ivuxolimab, an agonist antibody against OX40 (CD134), was given to patients. Study-level findings and limits: Expanded peripheral T-cell antigen specificity went undetermined.

This CDR3 region has 14 residues. Germline CDR1 reads SGHTA; CDR2 reads FQGNSA. The V gene end was trimmed by 0 bases and the J gene end by 2 bases; junction bases not matched to a gene: 0. TCRdb's copy holds only in-frame clones and misses some; the assay was immunoSEQ multiplex PCR. The sample lists fewer than 55,000 clones, approximately 80% occurring once. The source of this sequence is an adult with an advanced solid tumor such as melanoma, head and neck, liver or kidney cancer. Here the sequenced sample was CD4+ or CD8+ T cells sorted from blood, taken in a trial of the OX40 agonist ivuxolimab. The chain links TRBV7-2 to TRBJ2-5, with 7 bases fitting TRBD2. As DNA, the CDR3 is TGTGCCAGCAGCTTAGCGGGGGGGCAAGAGACCCAGTACTTC. This sequence encodes CASSLAGGQETQYF.